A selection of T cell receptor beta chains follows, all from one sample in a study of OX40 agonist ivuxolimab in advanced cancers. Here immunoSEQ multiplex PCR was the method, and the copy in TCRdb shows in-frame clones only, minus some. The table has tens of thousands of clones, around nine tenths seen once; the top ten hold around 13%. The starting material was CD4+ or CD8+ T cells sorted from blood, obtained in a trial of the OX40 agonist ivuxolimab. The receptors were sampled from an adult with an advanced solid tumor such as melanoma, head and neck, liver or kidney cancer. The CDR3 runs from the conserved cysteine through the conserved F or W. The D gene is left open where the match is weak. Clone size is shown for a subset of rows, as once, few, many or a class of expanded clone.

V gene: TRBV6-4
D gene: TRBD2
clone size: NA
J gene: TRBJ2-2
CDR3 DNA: TGTGCCAGCAGTGAATTAGGACTAGCGGGAACCGGGGAGCTGTTTTTT
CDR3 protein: CASSELGLAGTGELFF

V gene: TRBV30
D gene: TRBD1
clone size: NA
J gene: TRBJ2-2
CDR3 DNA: TGTGCCTGGAGTGACAGGGGGCACGGGGAGCTGTTTTTT
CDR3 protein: CAWSDRGHGELFF

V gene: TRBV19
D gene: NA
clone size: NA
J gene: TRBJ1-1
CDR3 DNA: TGTGCCAGTAGTATAGGGGTGAACACTGAAGCTTTCTTT
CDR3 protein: CASSIGVNTEAFF

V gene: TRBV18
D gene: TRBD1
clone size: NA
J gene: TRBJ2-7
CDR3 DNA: TGTGCCAGCTCACCACGACAGGGCCCCTACGAGCAGTACTTC
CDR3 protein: CASSPRQGPYEQYF

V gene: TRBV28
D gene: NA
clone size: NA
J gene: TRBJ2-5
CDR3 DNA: TGTGCCAGCAGTTCGGCCTACCTAGGGGAGACCCAGTACTTC
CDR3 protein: CASSSAYLGETQYF

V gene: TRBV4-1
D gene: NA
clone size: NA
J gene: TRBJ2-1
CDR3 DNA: TGCGCCAGCAGCCAATACGGGACCCGGGGGCCGAGCCAAAATGAGCAGTTCTTC
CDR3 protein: CASSQYGTRGPSQNEQFF

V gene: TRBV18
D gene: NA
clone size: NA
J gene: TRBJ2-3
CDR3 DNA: TGTGCCAGCTCACCAAGCGTCCAGCGCGTTAGCACAGATACGCAGTATTTT
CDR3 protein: CASSPSVQRVSTDTQYF

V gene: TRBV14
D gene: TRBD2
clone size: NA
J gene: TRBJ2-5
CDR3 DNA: TGTGCCAGCAGCCAAGGGTTGTCGAGCGGGAGCGTCTGGGAGACCCAGTACTTC
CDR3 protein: CASSQGLSSGSVWETQYF

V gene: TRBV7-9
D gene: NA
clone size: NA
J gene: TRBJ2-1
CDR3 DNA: TGTGCCAGCAGGTCGGCCAGCTACGACAATGAGCAGTTCTTC
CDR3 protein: CASRSASYDNEQFF

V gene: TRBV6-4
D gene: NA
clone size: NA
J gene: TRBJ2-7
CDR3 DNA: TGTGCCAGCAGTGATAATACGGGGGACTCCTACGAGCAGTACTTC
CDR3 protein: CASSDNTGDSYEQYF

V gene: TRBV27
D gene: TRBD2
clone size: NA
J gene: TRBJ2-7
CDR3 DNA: TGTGCCAGCAGTTTACCAGCTAGCGGGAGCCGGCAGTACTTC
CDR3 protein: CASSLPASGSRQYF

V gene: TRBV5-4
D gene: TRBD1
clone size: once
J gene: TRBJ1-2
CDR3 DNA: TGTGCCAGCAGCTCCGAGACAGGGAACTATGGCTACACCTTC
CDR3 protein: CASSSETGNYGYTF

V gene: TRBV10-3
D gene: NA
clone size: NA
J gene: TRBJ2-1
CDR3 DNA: TGTGCCATCACGGGGGAGTTATACAATGAGCAGTTCTTC
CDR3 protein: CAITGELYNEQFF

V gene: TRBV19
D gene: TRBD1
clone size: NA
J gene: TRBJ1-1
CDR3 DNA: TGTGCCAGTAGTCCGACAGGGCGCGGCGACACTGAAGCTTTCTTT
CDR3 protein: CASSPTGRGDTEAFF

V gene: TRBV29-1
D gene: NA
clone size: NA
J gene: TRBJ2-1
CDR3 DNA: TGCAGCGTTGAAGGGGCCGAATATGAGCAGTTCTTC
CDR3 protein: CSVEGAEYEQFF

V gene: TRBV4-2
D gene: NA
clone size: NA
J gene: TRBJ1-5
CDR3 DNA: TGTGCCAGCAGCCAAGATCGAGGGGATCAGCCCCAGCATTTT
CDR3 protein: CASSQDRGDQPQHF

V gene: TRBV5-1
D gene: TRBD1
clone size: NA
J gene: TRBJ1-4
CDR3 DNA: TGCGCCAGCAGCTTGGGGAGACAGGGCCCAAATGAAAAACTGTTTTTT
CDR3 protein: CASSLGRQGPNEKLFF